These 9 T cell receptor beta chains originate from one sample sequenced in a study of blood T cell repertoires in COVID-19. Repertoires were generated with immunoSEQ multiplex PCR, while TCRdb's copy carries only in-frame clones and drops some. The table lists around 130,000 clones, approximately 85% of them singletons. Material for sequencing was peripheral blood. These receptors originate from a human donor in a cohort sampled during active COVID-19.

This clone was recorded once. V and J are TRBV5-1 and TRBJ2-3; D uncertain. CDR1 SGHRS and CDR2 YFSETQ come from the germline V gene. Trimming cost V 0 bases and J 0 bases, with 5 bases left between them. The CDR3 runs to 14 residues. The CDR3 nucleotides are TGCGCCAGCAGCTTGGGGGCTAGCACAGATACGCAGTATTTT. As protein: CASSLGASTDTQYF. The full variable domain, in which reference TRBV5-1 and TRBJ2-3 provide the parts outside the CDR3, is KAGVTQTPRYLIKTRGQQVTLSCSPISGHRSVSWYQQTPGQGLQFLFEYFSETQRNKGNFPGRFSGRQFSNSRSEMNVSTLELGDSALYLCASSLGASTDTQYFGPGTRLTVL.

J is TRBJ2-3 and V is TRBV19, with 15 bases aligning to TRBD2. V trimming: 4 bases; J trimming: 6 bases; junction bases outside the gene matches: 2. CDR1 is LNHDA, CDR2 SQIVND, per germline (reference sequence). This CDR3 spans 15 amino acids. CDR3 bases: TGTGCCAGTAGTACAGGGACTAGCGGGAGGGATACGCAGTATTTT. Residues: CASSTGTSGRDTQYF.

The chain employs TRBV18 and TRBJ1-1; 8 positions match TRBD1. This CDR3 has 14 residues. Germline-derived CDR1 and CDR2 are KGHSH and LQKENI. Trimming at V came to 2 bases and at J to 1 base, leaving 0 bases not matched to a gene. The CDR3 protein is CASSPTGGNTEAFF. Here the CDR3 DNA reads TGTGCCAGCTCACCAACAGGGGGGAACACTGAAGCTTTCTTT.

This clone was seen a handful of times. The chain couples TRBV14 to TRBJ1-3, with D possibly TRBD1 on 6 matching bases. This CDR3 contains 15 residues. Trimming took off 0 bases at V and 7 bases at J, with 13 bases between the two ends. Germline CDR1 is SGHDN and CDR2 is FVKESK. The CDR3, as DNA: TGTGCCAGCAGCCAAGAAGGATACAGGGTGAACACCATATATTTT. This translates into CASSQEGYRVNTIYF.

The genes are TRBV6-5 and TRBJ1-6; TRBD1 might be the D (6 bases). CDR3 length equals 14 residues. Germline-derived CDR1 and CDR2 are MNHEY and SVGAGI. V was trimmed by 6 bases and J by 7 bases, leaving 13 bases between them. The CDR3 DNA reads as TGTGCCAGCAGGAAACAGGGATTCAATTCACCCCTCCACTTT. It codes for CASRKQGFNSPLHF.

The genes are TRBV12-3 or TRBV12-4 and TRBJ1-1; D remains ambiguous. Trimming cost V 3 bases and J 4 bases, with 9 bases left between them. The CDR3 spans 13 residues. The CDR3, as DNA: TGTGCCAGCAGTTTCTCAGTCAGCACTGAAGCTTTCTTT. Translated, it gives CASSFSVSTEAFF.

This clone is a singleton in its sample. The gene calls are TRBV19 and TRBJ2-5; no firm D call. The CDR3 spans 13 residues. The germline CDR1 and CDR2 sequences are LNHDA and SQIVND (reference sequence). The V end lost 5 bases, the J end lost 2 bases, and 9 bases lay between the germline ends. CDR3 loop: CASSQNRQETQYF. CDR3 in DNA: TGTGCCAGTAGTCAGAATCGACAAGAGACCCAGTACTTC. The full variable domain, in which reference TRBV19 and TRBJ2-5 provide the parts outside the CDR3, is DGGITQSPKYLFRKEGQNVTLSCEQNLNHDAMYWYRQDPGQGLRLIYYSQIVNDFQKGDIAEGYSVSREKKESFPLTVTSAQKNPTAFYLCASSQNRQETQYFGPGTRLLVL.

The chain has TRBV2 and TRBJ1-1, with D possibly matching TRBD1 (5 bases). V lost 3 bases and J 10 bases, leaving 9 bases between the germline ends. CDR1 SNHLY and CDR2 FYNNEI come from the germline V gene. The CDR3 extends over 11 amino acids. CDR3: CASSERTTAFF. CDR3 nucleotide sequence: TGTGCCAGCAGTGAGAGGACAACAGCTTTCTTT.

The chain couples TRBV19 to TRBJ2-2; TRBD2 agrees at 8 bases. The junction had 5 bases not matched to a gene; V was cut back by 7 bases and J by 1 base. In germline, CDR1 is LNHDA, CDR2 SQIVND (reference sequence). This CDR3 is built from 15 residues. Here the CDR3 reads CASKLAGVNTGELFF. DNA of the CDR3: TGTGCCAGTAAGCTAGCGGGCGTGAACACCGGGGAGCTGTTTTTT.